These T cell receptor beta chains were read from a single sample in a study of identical twins. TCRdb reprocessed the 5' RACE reads with MiXCR, giving one entry per CDR3 protein. The table includes about 530,000 distinct CDR3 sequences, 20% to 25% detected once. These data were also filed under a second study, of yellow fever vaccine responses in identical twins.

The sample comprised CD4+ T cells sorted from blood. These receptors came from a woman in her late teens or twenties in good health. The conserved cysteine and the conserved F or W are not part of the CDR3 here.

>TRBJ2-7|TRBV28
ASSLYREGHEQY
>TRBJ2-1|TRBV11-1
ASSLAWDEQF
>TRBJ2-4|TRBV3-1
ASSLTGGVAKNIQY
>TRBJ1-2|TRBV15
ATSRGTGPKANYGYT
>TRBJ2-7|TRBV28
ASSLIGGTEISYEQY
>TRBJ2-1|TRBV11-1
ASSLGGLAGVPSYNEQF
>TRBJ1-6|TRBV25-1
ATGDSPLH
>TRBJ2-3|TRBV5-5
ASSLDVSTDTQY
>TRBJ1-1|TRBV6-1
ASRSPANTEAF
>TRBJ1-5|TRBV12-3/TRBV12-4
SSRQEPQPQH
>TRBJ2-3|TRBV10-3
AIFGPGADTQY
>TRBJ2-5|TRBV20-1
SARGGDAAGLGETQY
>TRBJ2-2|TRBV7-2
ASRSGTGGTGELF
>TRBJ2-3|TRBV10-3
AISFSGRIRVTDTQY
>TRBJ2-5|TRBV19
ASRGRGLAQETQY
>TRBJ1-3|TRBV29-1
SAMGHDSGNTIY
>TRBJ1-2|TRBV2
ASSTENYGYT
>TRBJ2-1|TRBV15
ATSSSTLNEQF
>TRBJ2-5|TRBV9
ASSVGLAGWETQY
>TRBJ2-2|TRBV15
ATSREAGGELF
>TRBJ2-1|TRBV20-1
SAARSGEYNEQF
>TRBJ2-4|TRBV12-3/TRBV12-4
ASSRRDGTTNIQY
>TRBJ1-2|TRBV15
ATSRDGDRYSPYGYT
>TRBJ1-2|TRBV27
ASSNSRGYT
>TRBJ2-7|TRBV5-1
ASRVAEVVYEQY
>TRBJ2-7|TRBV18
ASSGSGTLPAEQY
>TRBJ2-1|TRBV19
ASSWDSSPNEQF
>TRBJ2-5|TRBV28
ASSPVGRPGETQY
>TRBJ2-2|TRBV11-2
ASSLVGWTGTTGELF
>TRBJ2-1|TRBV9
ASSALGQGYNEQF
>TRBJ2-7|TRBV12-3/TRBV12-4
ASKSRGEQY
>TRBJ2-1|TRBV19
ASSPWVGDEQF
>TRBJ2-3|TRBV12-3/TRBV12-4
ASSSRTSGRLDTQY
>TRBJ2-5|TRBV6-1
ASSRLAGDRETQY
>TRBJ2-4|TRBV5-1
ASSQTGTGVNIQY
>TRBJ2-5|TRBV20-1
SDEGFQETQY
>TRBJ2-2|TRBV5-5
ASSLGLARIGELF
>TRBJ2-5|TRBV12-3/TRBV12-4
ASSLSGTGGRTQY
>TRBJ2-5|TRBV7-9
ASSITGTGKETQY
>TRBJ2-1|TRBV6-1
ASRRQGAGYEQF
>TRBJ2-1|TRBV20-1
SARDWPEKGNEQF
>TRBJ2-1|TRBV9
ASSPALAGAGEQF
>TRBJ2-7|TRBV27
ASSYRDEQY
>TRBJ2-1|TRBV20-1
CARVQGNSYNEQF
>TRBJ2-1|TRBV5-1
ASSFVAGTLFDEQF
>TRBJ1-2|TRBV4-1
ASSQNPTGGNYGYT
>TRBJ1-6|TRBV29-1
SAPKGEDSCSEIY